This is a list of T cell receptor beta chains from one sample in a study of vaccination and CD4 T cells after COVID-19. These receptors' antigens are unknown. One entry per CDR3 protein results from TCRdb running MiXCR on the PCR reads. The sample contains roughly 17,000 distinct CDR3 sequences, 52% of which appear only once. The sequenced sample was CD4+ T cells from blood, cultured in vitro, obtained before SARS-CoV-2 vaccination. The source is a human donor who had recovered from COVID-19. Each CDR3 is given with its conserved first and last residue. Each record gives: clone size, V gene, D gene, J gene, CDR3 DNA, CDR3 protein. A D gene is named only where the DNA matches it firmly. Clone sizes are given selectively: once, few, many, or a class where the clone is expanded.

>once|TRBV4-3|NA|TRBJ1-1
TGCGCCAGCAGCCAAGACAGACCGAACACTGAAGCTTTCTTT
CASSQDRPNTEAFF
>few|TRBV6-1|TRBD1|TRBJ1-6
TGTGCCAGCAGCCCCGGACAGGGGGTCGCACCCCTCCACTTT
CASSPGQGVAPLHF
>NA|TRBV6-4|NA|TRBJ2-5
TGTGCCAGCAGTTACGGAGGAGCCGGGACCCAGTACTTC
CASSYGGAGTQYF
>NA|TRBV19|NA|TRBJ1-5
TGTGCCAGCTTGGGACGGAGCAATCAGCCCCAGCATTTT
CASLGRSNQPQHF
>few|TRBV27|NA|TRBJ1-5
TGTGCCAGCAGTCTCGGGCCTCCCCATCAGCCCCAGCATTTT
CASSLGPPHQPQHF
>few|TRBV4-3|NA|TRBJ1-1
TGCGCCAGCAGCCAAGATTTCCGGGGTTGGGCTGAAGCTTTCTTT
CASSQDFRGWAEAFF
>NA|TRBV20-1|NA|TRBJ1-2
TGCAGTGCTAGAGCCGTCCCCAGTGGCTACACCTTC
CSARAVPSGYTF
>few|TRBV20-1|NA|TRBJ2-5
TGCAGTGCTAGCGGGGGGCGGGGTTCAGAAGAGACCCAGTACTTC
CSASGGRGSEETQYF
>few|TRBV10-1|TRBD2|TRBJ2-3
TGCGCCAGCAGTGAGGCGGGAGGTTGCACAGATACGCAGTATTTT
CASSEAGGCTDTQYF
>NA|TRBV19|TRBD1|TRBJ1-2
TGTGCCAGTAGTATCCTCGGACAGGGAGCTAACTATGGCTACACCTTC
CASSILGQGANYGYTF
>few|TRBV20-1|TRBD1|TRBJ1-5
TGCAGTGCTAGGGGGTTGACAGGGGGTATCGAGGGTAGCAATCAGCCCCAGCATTTT
CSARGLTGGIEGSNQPQHF
>NA|TRBV27|NA|TRBJ1-6
TGTGCCAGCAGTTGGGGGTACAATTCACCCCTCCACTTT
CASSWGYNSPLHF
>few|TRBV28|NA|TRBJ1-2
TGTGCCACTGCTGTGGCCGCTGGCTACACCTTC
CATAVAAGYTF
>NA|TRBV19|TRBD1|TRBJ2-7
TGTGCCAGTAGTATCCCGAGGGACAGGGGAACCTACGAGCAGTACTTC
CASSIPRDRGTYEQYF
>NA|TRBV7-8|NA|TRBJ2-4
TGTGCCAGCAGCTTCGGGTTAACAGCAACCCCGAAAGCCAAAAACATTCAGTACTTC
CASSFGLTATPKAKNIQYF
>once|TRBV4-2|TRBD1|TRBJ1-1
TGTGCCAGCGGGACATACAGGGGCCCGGGGAACACTGAAGCTTTCTTT
CASGTYRGPGNTEAFF
>NA|TRBV5-4|NA|TRBJ2-7
TGTGCCAGCAGCTTGGGACCGGGCCCGTGGGGGGACGAGCAGTACTTC
CASSLGPGPWGDEQYF
>NA|TRBV10-3|TRBD2|TRBJ2-5
TGTGCCATCAGTGACCTACTAGCGACCGAGACCCAGTACTTC
CAISDLLATETQYF
>few|TRBV20-1|NA|TRBJ2-1
TGCAGTGCTGGGCGGACCAGCGATGAGCAGTTCTTC
CSAGRTSDEQFF
>NA|TRBV7-8|NA|TRBJ1-1
TGTGCCAGCAGCTTAGTCGGGCAGTACACTGAAGCTTTCTTT
CASSLVGQYTEAFF
>NA|TRBV7-3|TRBD1|TRBJ2-2
TGTGCCAGCAGCTTGGGGACAGCGAACACCGGGGAGCTGTTTTTT
CASSLGTANTGELFF
>NA|TRBV6-1|NA|TRBJ1-6
TGTGCCAGCAGTAGGGTGTCTGGAAGAGCTTCACCCCTCCACTTT
CASSRVSGRASPLHF
>few|TRBV2|TRBD1|TRBJ1-1
TGTGCCAGCACAAGGGGACAGCTGAACACTGAAGCTTTCTTT
CASTRGQLNTEAFF
>few|TRBV5-1|TRBD1|TRBJ1-6
TGCGCCAGCAGCGGGGGACAGGGCCTTAATTCACCCCTCCACTTT
CASSGGQGLNSPLHF
>NA|TRBV6-1|TRBD1|TRBJ2-4
TGTGCCAGCAGCCCCTACAGGGGAGACATTCAGTACTTC
CASSPYRGDIQYF
>NA|TRBV21-1|NA|TRBJ2-1
TGTGCCAGCAGCGATCGTAGCGGGAGCTCCTACAATGAGCAGTTCTTC
CASSDRSGSSYNEQFF
>NA|TRBV20-1|TRBD2|TRBJ2-1
TGCAGTGCTAGAGATCTAGCGGGGAAGACCTACAATGAGCAGTTCTTC
CSARDLAGKTYNEQFF
>NA|TRBV6-1|TRBD2|TRBJ2-5
TGTGCCAGCAACACCCCCCCGGGACTAGCCCCCCAGTACTTC
CASNTPPGLAPQYF
>NA|TRBV27|NA|TRBJ2-2
TGTGCCAGCCTTCCGTGGGGAGTGTCACCCACCGGGGAGCTGTTTTTT
CASLPWGVSPTGELFF
>NA|TRBV6-2/TRBV6-3|NA|TRBJ1-1
TGTGCCAGCAGTTATGGGGGGCAAGCGAACACTGAAGCTTTCTTT
CASSYGGQANTEAFF
>NA|TRBV20-1|TRBD1|TRBJ1-5
TGCAGTGTACGAACACAGGGGGCTGTGGGCAATCAGCCCCAGCATTTT
CSVRTQGAVGNQPQHF
>NA|TRBV27|NA|TRBJ2-2
TGTGCCAGCAGTTTGGGCCGGGGGAGAACCGGGGAGCTGTTTTTT
CASSLGRGRTGELFF
>NA|TRBV6-1|TRBD1|TRBJ1-1
TGTGCCAGCAGGTGGACAGGCAACACTGAAGCTTTCTTT
CASRWTGNTEAFF
>few|TRBV15|NA|TRBJ2-7
TGTGCCACCAGCAGAGATGAAGTGGGCTCCGAGCAGTACTTC
CATSRDEVGSEQYF
>NA|TRBV6-7|NA|TRBJ2-1
TGTGCCAGTACATGGACACCCCATGAGCAGTTCTTC
CASTWTPHEQFF
>NA|TRBV20-1|NA|TRBJ1-1
TGCAGTGCTAGCTCGAGGTTTGAAGCTTTCTTT
CSASSRFEAFF
>NA|TRBV7-2|TRBD2|TRBJ2-3
TGTGCCAGCAGTTTAGAGGCGGGAGTCGGCGCAGATACGCAGTATTTT
CASSLEAGVGADTQYF
>once|TRBV11-3|TRBD1|TRBJ2-7
TGTGCCAGCAGCTTGCTAATCGGGACAGCAGTTTACGAGCAGTACTTC
CASSLLIGTAVYEQYF
>few|TRBV5-1|TRBD1|TRBJ2-5
TGCGCCAGCAGAGGGACAGGGTCGGAGACCCAGTACTTC
CASRGTGSETQYF
>NA|TRBV2|TRBD1|TRBJ1-5
TGTGCCAGCAGCGCTCAGGGGGCGAGAAGCAATCAGCCCCAGCATTTT
CASSAQGARSNQPQHF
>NA|TRBV27|NA|TRBJ1-2
TGTGCCAGCAGGCTTAAACAGAGTTCCTATGGCTACACCTTC
CASRLKQSSYGYTF
>NA|TRBV7-9|NA|TRBJ1-1
TGTGCCAGCAGCTTAGTCGTCAGGGATAAAGCTTTCTTT
CASSLVVRDKAFF
>NA|TRBV18|NA|TRBJ2-1
TGTGCCAGCTCACCGTTTGTAAATGAGCAGTTCTTC
CASSPFVNEQFF
>NA|TRBV4-3|TRBD1|TRBJ2-3
TGCGCCAGCAGCCTGAACGCCGGGACAGGTAGCACAGATACGCAGTATTTT
CASSLNAGTGSTDTQYF
>once|TRBV5-5|NA|TRBJ1-2
TGTGCCAGCACCAAAAATCAGGCCGTCAACTCGGGCTACACCTTC
CASTKNQAVNSGYTF
>NA|TRBV6-1|NA|TRBJ2-6
TGTGCCAGCAGTGCGGTTTCGGGGGCCAACGTCCTGACTTTC
CASSAVSGANVLTF
>few|TRBV15|NA|TRBJ2-2
TGTGCCACCAGCAGGACTACCACCTTGGCGAGGACCGGGGAGCTGTTTTTT
CATSRTTTLARTGELFF
>NA|TRBV20-1|NA|TRBJ1-1
TGCAGTGCTAGAGATTCGGGGGGTGTTACTGAAGCTTTCTTT
CSARDSGGVTEAFF
>NA|TRBV12-3/TRBV12-4|TRBD2|TRBJ2-5
TGTGCCAGCAGTTTTTCGTGGGCTAGCGGACAAGAGACCCAGTACTTC
CASSFSWASGQETQYF
>once|TRBV28|NA|TRBJ1-6
TGTGCCAGCAGTTTATTTCTTAGCGGACAGCTATCGCCCAATTCACCCCTCCACTTT
CASSLFLSGQLSPNSPLHF
>NA|TRBV4-3|TRBD1|TRBJ1-2
TGCGCCAGCAGCCAGGATTACAGGGGATCGGGGGGCTACACCTTC
CASSQDYRGSGGYTF
>NA|TRBV30|NA|TRBJ1-6
TGTGCCTGGAGTGTACTTGGGTTCAATTCACCCCTCCACTTT
CAWSVLGFNSPLHF
>NA|TRBV20-1|NA|TRBJ1-1
TGCAGTGCTTCACCGGGGGCACTGAACACTGAAGCTTTCTTT
CSASPGALNTEAFF
>few|TRBV7-2|NA|TRBJ1-2
TGTGCCAGCAGCCTTCCCGCAGCAATAAATGGCTACACCTTC
CASSLPAAINGYTF
>NA|TRBV20-1|TRBD2|TRBJ2-3
TGCAGTGCTAGAGGGAGGACTAGCGGGGTGGATACGCAGTATTTT
CSARGRTSGVDTQYF